What follows are 28 T cell receptor beta chains derived from one specimen sequenced in a study of T cell repertoires in cytomegalovirus infection. TCRdb ran MiXCR on the reads and lists one entry per CDR3 protein. Of some 940,000 distinct CDR3 sequences in the sample, approximately 32% were seen once. These TCRs' antigens remain unknown. Material: cultured CD8+ T cells from PBMCs, obtained from culture after CMV antigen stimulation. The source is a human donor in good health (CMV status not recorded). Some clones in this sample may be carry-over from other donors' samples.

This clonotype was seen more than once but under ten times. The chain carries TRBV28 and TRBJ1-6, with TRBD1 matching over 9 bases. The CDR3 has 15 residues. The germline V gene has CDR1 MDHEN and CDR2 SYDVKM. Trimming took 6 bases from V and 10 from J; bases not matched to a gene: 10. The CDR3 is CASRPLTGGGSPLHF. The CDR3 DNA is TGTGCCAGCAGGCCTCTTACAGGGGGCGGATCACCCCTCCACTTT. Variable domain in full (rest from reference TRBV28 and TRBJ1-6): DVKVTQSSRYLVKRTGEKVFLECVQDMDHENMFWYRQDPGLGLRLIYFSYDVKMKEKGDIPEGYSVSREKKERFSLILESASTNQTSMYLCASRPLTGGGSPLHFGNGTRLTVT.

There are many counts of this clonotype. The chain recombines TRBV7-8 with TRBJ2-7; TRBD2 matches at 8 bases. With V trimmed by 4 bases and J by 3 bases, 5 bases remained unmatched. CDR1 SGHVS and CDR2 FQNEAQ come from the germline V gene. The CDR3 length is 14 residues. The CDR3 region has the DNA TGTGCCAGCAGCTACGATAGCGGGGTCTACGAGCAGTACGTC. It specifies CASSYDSGVYEQYV.

The gene calls are TRBV10-3 and TRBJ2-5, with 7 nucleotides matching TRBD1. The CDR3 is 13 residues long. Germline CDR1 and CDR2: ENHRY and SYGVKD. J lost 4 bases, V lost 8 bases, and 7 bases had no gene match. The CDR3 is CAIATGLGETQYF. The CDR3 bases are TGTGCCATCGCGACAGGGTTGGGAGAGACCCAGTACTTC.

V usage is TRBV28 and J usage is TRBJ1-1; the D gene is possibly TRBD1 (6 bases). The CDR3 has 16 residues. Germline values: CDR1 MDHEN, CDR2 SYDVKM. Deletions cut 4 bases from V and 1 base from J, with 16 bases between. This chain's CDR3 is CASSYFWGARNTEAFF. Here the CDR3 DNA reads TGTGCCAGCAGTTATTTTTGGGGGGCGCGGAACACTGAAGCTTTCTTT.

This clonotype showed up many times. The J gene is TRBJ1-5, the V gene TRBV7-8; the D gene is possibly TRBD1 (6 bases). This CDR3 has 16 residues. Germline assignment: CDR1 SGHVS and CDR2 FQNEAQ. Trimming pared 5 bases from V and 8 bases from J, leaving 22 bases between. DNA for the CDR3: TGTGCCAGCAGCCCCTTTCGTGGGGGGCTAATAGAGCCCCAGCATTTT. This codes for CASSPFRGGLIEPQHF.

The chain has TRBV7-9 and TRBJ2-1; D is uncertain. V shed 5 bases and J shed 5 bases, with 7 bases lying between them. This CDR3 is built from 12 residues. The V gene's germline CDR1 is SEHNR and CDR2 FQNEAQ (reference sequence). CDR3 coding DNA: TGTGCCAGCAGCAAGTCGCACAATGAGCAGTTCTTC. Translated, it gives CASSKSHNEQFF.

The V call is TRBV27, the J call TRBJ1-2, with D perhaps TRBD1 (5 bases). Trimming left V 3 bases short and J 7 bases short, with 12 bases between. CDR3 size: 13 residues. Germline CDR1 MNHEY, CDR2 SMNVEV (reference sequence). The CDR3 DNA reads TGTGCCAGCAGTTTGATAGGACAACCTGGCTACACCTTC. Translating it yields CASSLIGQPGYTF.

This clonotype was observed at least ten times. CDR3 DNA sequence: TGTGCCAGCAGCTCCCCATACAAGAAAAATCAGCCCCAGCATTTT. Amino acids: CASSSPYKKNQPQHF. V is TRBV7-8 and J is TRBJ1-5; D remains unclear. CDR3 length equals 15 residues. The germline gives CDR1 SGHVS, CDR2 FQNEAQ. Trimming pared 4 bases from V and 4 bases from J, leaving 14 bases between.

J is TRBJ1-5 and V is TRBV28; TRBD1 agrees at 9 bases. This CDR3 is built from 15 residues. The trim removed 6 bases at V and 4 bases at J, leaving 7 bases unmatched. The V gene's germline CDR1 is MDHEN and CDR2 SYDVKM. The CDR3 region is CASRAGTGLNQPQHF. In DNA, the CDR3 is TGTGCCAGCAGAGCCGGGACAGGGCTTAATCAGCCCCAGCATTTT.

This clonotype was recorded at least ten times. The chain combines TRBV5-6 with TRBJ2-3; D is ambiguous. The CDR3 sequence is 12 residues long. V was shortened by 3 bases and J by 5 bases, with 7 bases between the two germline ends. Germline V CDR1 and CDR2: SGHDT, YYEEEE. Written as DNA, the CDR3 is TGTGCCAGCAGCTCCCATGTAGATACGCAGTATTTT. It translates to CASSSHVDTQYF.

This clonotype came up a few times. The chain is built from TRBV11-3 and TRBJ2-2, with a tentative D call TRBD2 (5 bases). CDR1 and CDR2 (germline): SGHNT, YENEEA. V was cut by 5 bases and J by 4 bases, with 17 bases left in between. The CDR3 extends over 16 amino acids. CDR3 protein: CASSPSTGWGTGELFF. The CDR3 DNA reads TGTGCCAGCAGCCCCTCGACGGGGTGGGGCACCGGGGAGCTGTTTTTT.

This clonotype was counted many times. J is TRBJ1-2 and V is TRBV6-1; D unresolved. The V gene lost 1 base and the J gene lost 1 base, with 7 bases spanning the gap. The germline V gene has CDR1 MNHNS and CDR2 SASEGT. The CDR3 length is 14 residues. This CDR3 reads CASSEDVFNYGYTF. The CDR3 bases are TGTGCCAGCAGTGAAGACGTGTTTAACTATGGCTACACCTTC.

This chain joins TRBV6-4 and TRBJ1-5, with D tentatively TRBD1 (6 bases). The CDR3 has 15 amino acids. Germline lookup yields CDR1 MRHNA and CDR2 SNTAGT. Trimming removed 6 bases from V and 0 bases from J, with 12 bases in between. CDR3 sequence: CASRGQNYSNQPQHF. The CDR3 DNA follows: TGTGCCAGCAGAGGACAGAATTATAGCAATCAGCCCCAGCATTTT.

The chain recombines TRBV7-9 with TRBJ1-2; unclear D gene. The CDR3 totals 12 residues. V was pared by 6 bases and J by 10 bases, with 15 bases between. Germline CDR1 is SEHNR and CDR2 is FQNEAQ (reference sequence). The CDR3 DNA sequence: TGTGCCAGCAGGGAAATCGAATTAGTCTACACCTTC. It yields the protein CASREIELVYTF.

This rearrangement joins TRBV15 to TRBJ2-2; TRBD1 agrees at 7 bases. Germline CDR1 is LNHNV and CDR2 is YYDKDF (reference sequence). Unmatched junction bases numbered 11, after V lost 8 bases and J lost 8 bases. This CDR3 is built from 14 residues. The CDR3 nucleotides read TGTGCCACCCTGTCGGGCAGGGGGAGTGGGGAGCTGTTTTTT. Amino acid sequence: CATLSGRGSGELFF.

The genes are TRBV27 and TRBJ1-5; no definite D call. CDR1 is MNHEY and CDR2 is SMNVEV in the germline V gene (reference sequence). The CDR3 has 15 residues. Trimming pared 0 bases from V and 2 bases from J, leaving 8 bases between. The CDR3 DNA reads as TGTGCCAGCAGTTTATCAGGGAGAGGCAATCAGCCCCAGCATTTT. As protein: CASSLSGRGNQPQHF.

The chain links TRBV7-6 to TRBJ1-6; possible D gene TRBD1, 6 bases. Germline CDR1 SGHVS, CDR2 FNYEAQ. V was shortened by 7 bases and J by 5 bases, with 12 bases between the two germline ends. This CDR3 has 14 amino acids. The CDR3 loop is CASIGGRNNSPLHF. In nucleotides, the CDR3 is TGTGCCAGCATTGGGGGCCGAAATAATTCACCCCTCCACTTT.

The V call is TRBV29-1, the J call TRBJ2-5; 14 nucleotides line up with TRBD2. The CDR3 runs 15 residues. The ends lost 7 bases at V and 3 bases at J; junction bases unmatched: 7. Germline CDR1 and CDR2: SQVTM and ANQGSEA. CDR3 region: CSGRPGLAGEETQYF. CDR3 in DNA: TGCAGCGGGCGCCCGGGACTAGCGGGGGAAGAGACCCAGTACTTC.

Only a few counts were recorded for this clonotype. The chain recombines TRBV7-9 with TRBJ2-1, with D possibly being TRBD2 (5 bases). CDR1 is SEHNR and CDR2 is FQNEAQ in the germline V gene (reference sequence). The V and J ends lost 0 bases and 12 bases respectively, with 12 bases between them. CDR3 length equals 13 residues. The CDR3 loop is CASSLADGAGQFF. Written as DNA, the CDR3 is TGTGCCAGCAGCTTAGCGGACGGTGCGGGGCAGTTCTTC.

This clonotype showed up just a few times. The rearrangement links TRBV24-1 to TRBJ2-1; D uncertain. The CDR3 totals 15 residues. Germline V gene lookup returns CDR1 KGHDR and CDR2 SFDVKD. The V end lost 1 base, the J end lost 5 bases, and 11 bases lay between the germline ends. The CDR3 loop reads CATSDFGKNNNEQFF. The CDR3 bases are TGTGCCACCAGTGATTTTGGAAAGAACAACAATGAGCAGTTCTTC.

This clonotype was recorded many times. The rearrangement links TRBV6-2 or TRBV6-3 to TRBJ2-5; D gene ambiguous. The CDR3 totals 14 residues. The V end was cut by 2 bases, the J end by 4 bases, with 11 bases between. CDR1 is MNHEY and CDR2 is SVGEGT in the germline V gene. The DNA of the CDR3 is TGTGCCAGCAGTTACGGCCGAAATTTAGAGACCCAGTACTTC. It encodes CASSYGRNLETQYF.

The CDR3 loop reads CASSPAGTSAYNEQFF. DNA of the CDR3: TGTGCCAGCAGCCCGGCTGGGACTAGCGCCTACAATGAGCAGTTCTTC. The J gene is TRBJ2-1, the V gene TRBV7-9; 10 nucleotides match TRBD2. CDR3 length equals 16 residues. Germline V gene sequence: CDR1 SEHNR, CDR2 FQNEAQ (reference sequence). The V segment lost 5 bases and the J segment 2 bases; nucleotides outside the gene matches: 6.

In its sample, this clonotype was seen a few times. The genes are TRBV10-2 and TRBJ1-1; maybe TRBD1 (5 bases). The germline gives CDR1 WSHSY, CDR2 SAAADI. This CDR3 is 14 amino acids long. Trimming shortened V by 2 bases and J by 3 bases, and 10 bases separated the two germline ends. The CDR3 bases are TGCGCCAGCAGTGAGGAGGGGCGGGACACTGAAGCTTTCTTT. Its protein product is CASSEEGRDTEAFF.

This clonotype has a handful of counts. The chain combines TRBV28 with TRBJ2-2; D not resolved. The CDR3 is 16 amino acids. In germline, CDR1 is MDHEN, CDR2 SYDVKM. V lost 7 bases, J lost 2 bases, and 17 bases lay in between. CDR3 region: CASTLWAGDNTGELFF. CDR3 nucleotide sequence: TGTGCCAGCACCCTCTGGGCAGGAGATAACACCGGGGAGCTGTTTTTT.

The sample holds a few counts of this clonotype. The CDR3 spells CASSQDSGWELFF. CDR3 in DNA: TGCGCCAGCAGCCAGGATTCTGGGTGGGAGCTGTTTTTT. The rearrangement uses TRBV4-1 and TRBJ2-2; unclear D gene. Germline V gene data show CDR1 as MGHRA and CDR2 as YSYEKL. The CDR3 consists of 13 residues. Trimming left V 3 bases short and J 9 bases short, with 11 bases between.

J is TRBJ2-7 and V is TRBV4-2; D perhaps matches TRBD1 (6 bases). The CDR3 sequence is 17 residues long. V lost 0 bases to trimming and J lost 5 bases, with 20 bases between them. Germline lookup yields CDR1 LGHNA and CDR2 YNFKEQ. The CDR3 DNA reads TGTGCCAGCAGCCAAGATCTGATCCCCCACAGGGTCGACGAGCAGTACTTC. Residues: CASSQDLIPHRVDEQYF.

This clonotype has a single count. The chain uses TRBV6-8 and TRBJ1-6; D is undetermined. CDR1 and CDR2 from the germline V gene are MNHGY and SAAAGT. The V end was cut by 6 bases, the J end by 2 bases, with 17 bases between. This CDR3 comprises 17 residues. The CDR3 DNA follows: TGTGCCAGCAGCCTACAGCCGTTTAGCCCCTATAATTCACCCCTCCACTTT. It codes for CASSLQPFSPYNSPLHF.

This clonotype came up many times. This chain links TRBV7-2 with TRBJ2-2; D unclear. The V gene lost 5 bases and the J gene lost 4 bases, with 8 bases spanning the gap. This CDR3 region has 13 residues. The germline CDR1 and CDR2 sequences are SGHTA and FQGNSA. The CDR3 loop is CASSGRATGELFF. DNA of the CDR3: TGTGCCAGCAGCGGGCGTGCCACCGGGGAGCTGTTTTTT.